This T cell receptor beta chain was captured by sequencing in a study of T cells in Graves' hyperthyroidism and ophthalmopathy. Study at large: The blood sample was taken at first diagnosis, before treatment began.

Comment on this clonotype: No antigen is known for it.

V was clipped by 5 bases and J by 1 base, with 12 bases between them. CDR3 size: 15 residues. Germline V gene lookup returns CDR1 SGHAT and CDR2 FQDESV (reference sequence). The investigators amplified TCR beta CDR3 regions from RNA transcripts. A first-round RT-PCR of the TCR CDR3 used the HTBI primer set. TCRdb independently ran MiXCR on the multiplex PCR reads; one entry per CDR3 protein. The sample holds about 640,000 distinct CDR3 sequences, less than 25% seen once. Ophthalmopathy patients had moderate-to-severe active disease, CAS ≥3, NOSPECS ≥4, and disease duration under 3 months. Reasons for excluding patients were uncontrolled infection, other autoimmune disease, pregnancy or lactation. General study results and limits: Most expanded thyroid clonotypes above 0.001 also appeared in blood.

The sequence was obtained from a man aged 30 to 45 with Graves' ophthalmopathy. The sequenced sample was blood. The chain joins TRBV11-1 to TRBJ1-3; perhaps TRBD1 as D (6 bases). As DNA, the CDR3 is TGTGCCAGCAGCACTGCGGGGGCGTCTGGAAACACCATATATTTT. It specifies CASSTAGASGNTIYF. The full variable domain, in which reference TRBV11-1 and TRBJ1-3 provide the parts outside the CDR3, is EAEVAQSPRYKITEKSQAVAFWCDPISGHATLYWYRQILGQGPELLVQFQDESVVDDSQLPKDRFSAERLKGVDSTLKIQPAELGDSAMYLCASSTAGASGNTIYFGEGSWLTVV.